This TCR beta chain was retrieved from a study of CD8+ T cells in alopecia areata. Study conclusions and caveats: Across lesional scalp, and particularly alopecia totalis/universalis, clonality surpassed that of normal scalp.

cDNA serving as the sequencing template came from extracted, reverse transcribed RNA. The protocol was immunoSEQ multiplex PCR, while the TCRdb copy is restricted to in-frame clones and leaves out a portion. The data hold roughly 150,000 clones, with roughly 50% observed a single time. Details on this clone: Antigen unknown.

This CDR3 region has 14 residues. CDR1 is MNHEY and CDR2 is SVGAGI in the germline V gene. The V and J ends lost 6 bases and 0 bases, in that order; junction bases with no gene match: 5. This chain joins TRBV6-5 and TRBJ2-7; 7 bases fit TRBD2. The sample consisted of CD4+ T cells sorted from blood. This TCR derives from a human donor in good health. CDR3 nucleotides: TGTGCCAGCAGGCTAGGACTAGACTCCTACGAGCAGTACTTC. As protein: CASRLGLDSYEQYF.